The sequence of this TCR beta chain was determined in a study of follicular helper T cells after annual influenza vaccination. Findings of the study overall: Recurrent ICOS+CD38+ cTfh clonotypes included tetramer and AIM influenza-specific ones.

The germline V gene encodes CDR1 KGHSH and CDR2 LQKENI. Trimming at V came to 4 bases and at J to 6 bases, leaving 7 bases not matched to a gene. This CDR3 spans 15 amino acids. Using immunoSEQ multiplex PCR, the repertoire was profiled, and TCRdb retains in-frame clones only, with some absent. The sample lists fewer than 7,500 clones, over 75% occurring once. Time point defined: 2015-2016 season, 7 days after influenza vaccination. This clone was recorded a few times. The antigen is unknown. The TCR was taken from an adult who received the influenza vaccine. The source material was CXCR5- memory CD4+ T cells sorted from blood, sampled 7 days after influenza vaccination. The genes are TRBV18 and TRBJ1-2, with 11 positions matching TRBD1. In DNA, the CDR3 is TGTGCCAGCTCACTCTTCCCGGGACAGGGGGATGGCTACACCTTC. This sequence encodes CASSLFPGQGDGYTF.